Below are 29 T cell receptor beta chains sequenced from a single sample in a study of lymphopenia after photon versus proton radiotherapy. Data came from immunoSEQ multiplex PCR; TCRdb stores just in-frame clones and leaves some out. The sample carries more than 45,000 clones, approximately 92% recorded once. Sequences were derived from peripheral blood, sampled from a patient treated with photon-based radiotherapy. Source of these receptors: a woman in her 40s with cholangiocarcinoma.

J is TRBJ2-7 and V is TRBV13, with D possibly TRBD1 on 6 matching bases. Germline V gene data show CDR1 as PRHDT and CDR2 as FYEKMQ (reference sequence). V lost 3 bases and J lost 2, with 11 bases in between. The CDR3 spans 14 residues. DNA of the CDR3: TGTGCCAGCAGCTTGCGACAGGTTACCTACGAGCAGTACTTC. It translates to CASSLRQVTYEQYF.

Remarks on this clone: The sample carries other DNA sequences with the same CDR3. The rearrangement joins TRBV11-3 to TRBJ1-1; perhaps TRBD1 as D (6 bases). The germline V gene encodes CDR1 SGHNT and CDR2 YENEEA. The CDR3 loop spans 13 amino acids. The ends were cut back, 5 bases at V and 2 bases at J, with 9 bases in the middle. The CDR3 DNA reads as TGTGCCAGCAGCCAGGGGATTAACACTGAAGCTTTCTTT. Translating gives CASSQGINTEAFF.

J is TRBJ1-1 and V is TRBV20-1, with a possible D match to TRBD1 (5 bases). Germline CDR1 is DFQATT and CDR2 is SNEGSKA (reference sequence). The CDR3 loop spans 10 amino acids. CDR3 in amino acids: CTLTALEAFF. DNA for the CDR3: TGCACTCTGACAGCTCTTGAAGCTTTCTTT.

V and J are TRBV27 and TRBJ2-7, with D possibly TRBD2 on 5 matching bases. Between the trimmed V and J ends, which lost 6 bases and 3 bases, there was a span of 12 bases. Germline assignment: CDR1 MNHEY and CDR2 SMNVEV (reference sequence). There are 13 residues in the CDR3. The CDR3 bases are TGTGCCAGCAGCGTCGGCAGCGGCTACGAGCAGTACTTC. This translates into CASSVGSGYEQYF.

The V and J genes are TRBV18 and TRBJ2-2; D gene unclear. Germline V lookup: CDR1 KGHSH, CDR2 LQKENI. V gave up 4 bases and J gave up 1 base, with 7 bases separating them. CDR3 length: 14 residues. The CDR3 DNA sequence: TGTGCCAGCTCACGGCCAGGGAACACCGGGGAGCTGTTTTTT. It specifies CASSRPGNTGELFF.

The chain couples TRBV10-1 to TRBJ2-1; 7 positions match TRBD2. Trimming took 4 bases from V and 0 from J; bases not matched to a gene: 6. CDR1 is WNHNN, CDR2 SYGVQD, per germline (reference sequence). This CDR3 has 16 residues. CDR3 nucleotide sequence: TGCGCCAGCAGTGGCAGCGGGGCCTACTCCTACAATGAGCAGTTCTTC. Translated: CASSGSGAYSYNEQFF.

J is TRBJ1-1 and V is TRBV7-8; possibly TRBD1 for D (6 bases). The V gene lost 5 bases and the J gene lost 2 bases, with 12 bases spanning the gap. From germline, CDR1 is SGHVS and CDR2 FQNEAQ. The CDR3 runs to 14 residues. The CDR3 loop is CASSTRDTNTEAFF. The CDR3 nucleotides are TGTGCCAGCAGCACCCGGGACACCAACACTGAAGCTTTCTTT.

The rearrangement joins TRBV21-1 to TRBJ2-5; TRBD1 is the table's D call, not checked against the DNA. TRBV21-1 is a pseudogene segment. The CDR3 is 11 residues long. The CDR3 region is CVRHFQETQYF. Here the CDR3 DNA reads TGTGTGAGACATTTCCAAGAGACCCAGTACTTC.

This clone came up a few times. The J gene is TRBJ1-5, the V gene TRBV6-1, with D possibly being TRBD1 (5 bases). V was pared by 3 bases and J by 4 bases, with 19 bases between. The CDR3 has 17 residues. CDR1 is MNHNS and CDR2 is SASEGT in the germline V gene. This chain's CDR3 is CASSESLWTRKNQPQHF. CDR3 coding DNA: TGTGCCAGCAGTGAGAGCCTGTGGACAAGGAAAAATCAGCCCCAGCATTTT.

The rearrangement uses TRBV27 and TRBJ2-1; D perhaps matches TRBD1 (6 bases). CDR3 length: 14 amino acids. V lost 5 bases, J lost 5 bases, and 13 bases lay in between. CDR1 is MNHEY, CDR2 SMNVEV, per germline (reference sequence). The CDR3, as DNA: TGTGCCAGCAGTCCGTCGCAGGGGCACAATGAGCAGTTCTTC. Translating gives CASSPSQGHNEQFF.

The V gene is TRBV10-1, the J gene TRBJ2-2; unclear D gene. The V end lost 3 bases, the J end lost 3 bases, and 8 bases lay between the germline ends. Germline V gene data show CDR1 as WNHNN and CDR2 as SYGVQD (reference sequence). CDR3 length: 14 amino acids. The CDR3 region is CASSDPFDTGELFF. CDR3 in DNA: TGCGCCAGCAGTGACCCCTTCGACACCGGGGAGCTGTTTTTT.

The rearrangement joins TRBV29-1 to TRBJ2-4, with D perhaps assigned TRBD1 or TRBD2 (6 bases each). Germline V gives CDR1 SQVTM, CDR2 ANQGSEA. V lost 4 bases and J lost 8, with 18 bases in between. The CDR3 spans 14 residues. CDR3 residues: CSVADQGGSDIQYF. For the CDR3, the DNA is TGCAGCGTTGCGGACCAAGGGGGGTCGGACATTCAGTACTTC.

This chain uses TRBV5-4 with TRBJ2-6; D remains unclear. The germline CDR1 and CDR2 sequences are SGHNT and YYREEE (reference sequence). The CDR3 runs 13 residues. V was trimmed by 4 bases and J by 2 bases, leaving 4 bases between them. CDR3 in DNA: TGTGCCAGCAGCCCCCCTGGGGCCAACGTCCTGACTTTC. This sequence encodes CASSPPGANVLTF.

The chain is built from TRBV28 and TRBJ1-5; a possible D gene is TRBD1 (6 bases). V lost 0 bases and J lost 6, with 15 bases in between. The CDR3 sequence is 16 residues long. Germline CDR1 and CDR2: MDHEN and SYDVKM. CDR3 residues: CASSLWGAGNGQPQHF. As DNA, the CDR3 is TGTGCCAGCAGTTTATGGGGGGCAGGGAATGGTCAGCCCCAGCATTTT.

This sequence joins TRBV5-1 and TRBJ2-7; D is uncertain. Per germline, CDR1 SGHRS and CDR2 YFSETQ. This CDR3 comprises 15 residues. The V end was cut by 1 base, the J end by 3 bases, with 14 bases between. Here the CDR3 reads CASSLLPTGIYEQYF. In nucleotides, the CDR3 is TGCGCCAGCAGCTTGTTGCCCACGGGCATCTACGAGCAGTACTTC.

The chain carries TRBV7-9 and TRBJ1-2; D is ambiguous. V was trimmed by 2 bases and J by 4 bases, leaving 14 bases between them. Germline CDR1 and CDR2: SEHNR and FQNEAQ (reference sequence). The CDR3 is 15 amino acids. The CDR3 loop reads CASSLLRRDTYGYTF. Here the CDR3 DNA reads TGTGCCAGCAGCTTACTCAGGAGAGATACCTATGGCTACACCTTC. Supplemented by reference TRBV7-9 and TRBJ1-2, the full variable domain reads DTGVSQNPRHKITKRGQNVTFRCDPISEHNRLYWYRQTLGQGPEFLTYFQNEAQLEKSRLLSDRFSAERPKGSFSTLEIQRTEQGDSAMYLCASSLLRRDTYGYTFGSGTRLTVV.

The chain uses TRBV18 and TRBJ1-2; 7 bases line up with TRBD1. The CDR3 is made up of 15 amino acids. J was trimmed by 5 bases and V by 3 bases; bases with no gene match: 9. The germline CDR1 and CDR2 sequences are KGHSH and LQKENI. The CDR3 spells CASSPDSGTVYGYTF. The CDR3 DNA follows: TGTGCCAGCTCACCGGATTCGGGGACAGTATATGGCTACACCTTC.

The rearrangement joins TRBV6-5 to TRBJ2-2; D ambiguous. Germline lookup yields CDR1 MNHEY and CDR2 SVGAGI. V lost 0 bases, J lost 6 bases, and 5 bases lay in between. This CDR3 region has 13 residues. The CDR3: CASSYSAAGELFF. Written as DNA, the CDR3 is TGTGCCAGCAGTTACTCTGCGGCCGGGGAGCTGTTTTTT.

CDR3 nucleotide sequence: TGTGCCAGCAGCTCCAGCGGGGGAAGGCAAGAGACCCAGTACTTC. This encodes CASSSSGGRQETQYF. This chain connects TRBV9 to TRBJ2-5; 8 bases agree with TRBD2. The V gene's germline CDR1 is SGDLS and CDR2 YYNGEE. J lost 2 bases, V lost 4 bases, and 7 bases had no gene match. The CDR3 is 15 amino acids.

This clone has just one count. CDR3 sequence: CASSHPREGQDRNSNQPQHF. In nucleotides, the CDR3 is TGTGCCAGCAGCCACCCCCGAGAGGGACAGGACCGAAATAGCAATCAGCCCCAGCATTTT. The V gene is TRBV14, the J gene TRBJ1-5, with 8 positions matching TRBD1. Germline CDR1 SGHDN, CDR2 FVKESK. CDR3 length: 20 amino acids. The V segment lost 3 bases and the J segment 0 bases; nucleotides outside the gene matches: 16.

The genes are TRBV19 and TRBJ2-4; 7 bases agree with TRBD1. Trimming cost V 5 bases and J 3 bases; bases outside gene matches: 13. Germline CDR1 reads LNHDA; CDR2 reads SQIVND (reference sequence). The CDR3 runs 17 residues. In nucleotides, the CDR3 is TGTGCCAGTAGTTTAAAAACAGGGGCGGTTTACAAAAACATTCAGTACTTC. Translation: CASSLKTGAVYKNIQYF.

CDR3 loop: CASSLRVTVEWGYTF. The CDR3, as DNA: TGTGCCAGCAGCTTGAGGGTGACAGTTGAATGGGGCTACACCTTC. The J gene is TRBJ1-2, the V gene TRBV5-4, with D tentatively TRBD1 (5 bases). The CDR3 runs 15 residues. Per germline, CDR1 SGHNT and CDR2 YYREEE (reference sequence). The V gene lost 1 base and the J gene lost 8 bases, with 18 bases spanning the gap.

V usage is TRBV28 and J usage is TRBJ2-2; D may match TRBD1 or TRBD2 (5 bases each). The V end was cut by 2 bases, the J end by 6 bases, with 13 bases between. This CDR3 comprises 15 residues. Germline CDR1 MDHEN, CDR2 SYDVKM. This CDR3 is CASSLGGSGSGELFF. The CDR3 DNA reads TGTGCCAGCAGTTTAGGGGGATCGGGATCCGGGGAGCTGTTTTTT. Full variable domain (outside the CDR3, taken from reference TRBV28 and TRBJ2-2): DVKVTQSSRYLVKRTGEKVFLECVQDMDHENMFWYRQDPGLGLRLIYFSYDVKMKEKGDIPEGYSVSREKKERFSLILESASTNQTSMYLCASSLGGSGSGELFFGEGSRLTVL.

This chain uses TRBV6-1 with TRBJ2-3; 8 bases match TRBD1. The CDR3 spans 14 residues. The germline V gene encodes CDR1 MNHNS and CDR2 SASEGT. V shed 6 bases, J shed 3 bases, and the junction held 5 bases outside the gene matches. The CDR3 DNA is TGTGCCAGCAGGGGCCGGGACAGGACAGATACGCAGTATTTT. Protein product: CASRGRDRTDTQYF.

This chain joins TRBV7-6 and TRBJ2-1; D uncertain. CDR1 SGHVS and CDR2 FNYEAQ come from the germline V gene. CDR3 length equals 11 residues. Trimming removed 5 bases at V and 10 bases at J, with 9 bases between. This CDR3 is CASSDRMEQFF. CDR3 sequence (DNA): TGTGCCAGCAGCGACCGGATGGAGCAGTTCTTC. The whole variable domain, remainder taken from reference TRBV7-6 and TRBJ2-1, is GAGVSQSPRYKVTKRGQDVALRCDPISGHVSLYWYRQALGQGPEFLTYFNYEAQQDKSGLPNDRFSAERPEGSISTLTIQRTEQRDSAMYRCASSDRMEQFFGPGTRLTVL.

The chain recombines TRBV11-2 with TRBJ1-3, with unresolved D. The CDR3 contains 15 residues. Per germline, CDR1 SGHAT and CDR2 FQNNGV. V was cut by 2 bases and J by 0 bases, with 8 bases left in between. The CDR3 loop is CASSLWLNSGNTIYF. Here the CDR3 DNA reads TGTGCCAGCAGCTTATGGCTCAACTCTGGAAACACCATATATTTT. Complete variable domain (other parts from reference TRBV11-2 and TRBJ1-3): EAGVAQSPRYKIIEKRQSVAFWCNPISGHATLYWYQQILGQGPKLLIQFQNNGVVDDSQLPKDRFSAERLKGVDSTLKIQPAKLEDSAVYLCASSLWLNSGNTIYFGEGSWLTVV.

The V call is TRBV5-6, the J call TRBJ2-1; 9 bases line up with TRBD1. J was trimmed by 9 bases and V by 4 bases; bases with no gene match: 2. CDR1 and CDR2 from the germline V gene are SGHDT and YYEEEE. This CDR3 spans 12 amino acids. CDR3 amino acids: CASSGDRVEQFF. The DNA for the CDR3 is TGTGCCAGCAGCGGGGACAGGGTTGAGCAGTTCTTC.

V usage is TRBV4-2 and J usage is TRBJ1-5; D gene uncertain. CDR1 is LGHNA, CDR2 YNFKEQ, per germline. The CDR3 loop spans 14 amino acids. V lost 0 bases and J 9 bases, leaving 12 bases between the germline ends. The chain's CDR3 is CASSQEPERRPQHF. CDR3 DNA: TGTGCCAGCAGCCAAGAACCAGAGCGTCGGCCCCAGCATTTT.

CDR3 residues: CASSDRDRGGYTF. The DNA for the CDR3 is TGTGCCAGCAGTGACCGGGACAGGGGAGGCTACACCTTC. The V gene is TRBV6-1, the J gene TRBJ1-2; the match to TRBD1 covers 10 bases. CDR1 and CDR2 from the germline V gene are MNHNS and SASEGT. The CDR3 totals 13 residues. The V segment lost 3 bases and the J segment 8 bases; nucleotides outside the gene matches: 3.